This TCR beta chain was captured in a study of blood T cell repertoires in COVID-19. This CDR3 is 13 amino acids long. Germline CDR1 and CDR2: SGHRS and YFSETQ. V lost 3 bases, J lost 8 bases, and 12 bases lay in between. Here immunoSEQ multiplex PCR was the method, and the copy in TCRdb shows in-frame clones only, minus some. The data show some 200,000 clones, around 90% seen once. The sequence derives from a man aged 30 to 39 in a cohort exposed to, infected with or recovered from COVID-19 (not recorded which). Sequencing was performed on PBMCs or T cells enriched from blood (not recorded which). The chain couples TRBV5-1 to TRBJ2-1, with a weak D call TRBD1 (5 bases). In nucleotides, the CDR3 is TGCGCCAGCAGCTCGGACAATGAGGATGAGCAGTTCTTC. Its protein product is CASSSDNEDEQFF.